The following is a T cell receptor beta chain sequence with its context. After removal of 0 bases from V and 6 bases from J, the junction contained 3 bases not matched to a gene. The CDR3 loop spans 15 amino acids. Germline CDR1 KGHSH, CDR2 LQKENI. The data derive from a study of siplizumab effects on memory and regulatory T cells. Per sample, the assay covered 10^5 or so TCR templates. TCRdb's table, derived via immunoSEQ multiplex PCR, lists solely in-frame clones and lacks some. This sample yields about 100,000 clones, of which approximately 91% are seen a single time; 0.14% to 0.15% belongs to the top ten.

The gene calls are TRBV18 and TRBJ2-1, with 9 positions matching TRBD2. The sequence was collected from a human donor in good health. Sequencing input: CD4+ T cells sorted from blood. CDR3 amino acids: CASSPPAGGSNEQFF. Here the CDR3 DNA reads TGTGCCAGCTCACCACCGGCGGGGGGGAGCAATGAGCAGTTCTTC.